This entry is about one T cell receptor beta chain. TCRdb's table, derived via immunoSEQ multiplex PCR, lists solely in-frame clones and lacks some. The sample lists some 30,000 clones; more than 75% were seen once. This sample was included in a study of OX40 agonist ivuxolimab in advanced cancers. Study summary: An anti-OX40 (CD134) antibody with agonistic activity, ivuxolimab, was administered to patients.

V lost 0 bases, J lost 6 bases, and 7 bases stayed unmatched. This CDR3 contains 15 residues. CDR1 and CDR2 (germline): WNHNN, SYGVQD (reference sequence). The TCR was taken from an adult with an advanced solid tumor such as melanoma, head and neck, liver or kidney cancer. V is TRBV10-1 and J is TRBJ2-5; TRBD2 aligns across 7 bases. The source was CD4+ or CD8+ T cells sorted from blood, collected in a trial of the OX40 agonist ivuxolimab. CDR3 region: CASSESGAGWKTQYF. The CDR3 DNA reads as TGCGCCAGCAGTGAGTCGGGAGCGGGATGGAAGACCCAGTACTTC.